This TCR beta chain was retrieved from a study of tumor-infiltrating lymphocytes in oesophageal squamous cell carcinoma. Many counts were recorded for this clonotype. Per the germline V gene, CDR1 is MGHRA and CDR2 is YSYEKL. This CDR3 spans 15 amino acids. The junction had 13 bases not matched to a gene; V was cut back by 8 bases and J by 7 bases. One entry per CDR3 protein, called by TCRdb with MiXCR from the PCR reads. The sample lists about 21,000 distinct CDR3 sequences; roughly two fifths were seen once. Sequencing used esophageal tumor tissue. The chain has TRBV4-1 and TRBJ2-1; 8 positions match TRBD2. This receptor was obtained from a male donor with esophageal squamous cell carcinoma. The DNA for the CDR3 is TGCGCCAGCGGCACGGGGGGGAGGCCCTCGAATGAGCAGTTCTTC. It specifies CASGTGGRPSNEQFF.